This entry is about one T cell receptor (beta chain). V trimming: 3 bases; J trimming: 6 bases; junction bases outside the gene matches: 3. Germline V gene sequence: CDR1 SGHRS, CDR2 YFSETQ. The CDR3 spans 14 residues. The sample originates from a study of CD8 T cells in Susac syndrome. With random hexamers, reverse transcription was performed on about 0.5 to 1 ug of RNA. TCRdb independently ran MiXCR on the immunoSEQ multiplex PCR reads; one entry per CDR3 protein. This table holds 150,000 to 200,000 distinct CDR3 sequences, 93% found once. The genes are TRBV5-1 and TRBJ2-7; TRBD2 matches at 13 bases. The TCR comes from a human donor with multiple sclerosis. Sequences were obtained from CD4+ T cells from PBMCs. The CDR3 DNA follows: TGCGCCAGCAGCTCCGGACTAGCGGGGGTCGAGCAGTACTTC. This sequence encodes CASSSGLAGVEQYF.